The 26 T cell receptor beta chains below all came from one sample that was sequenced in a study of blood T cell repertoires in COVID-19. TCRdb's table, derived via immunoSEQ multiplex PCR, lists solely in-frame clones and lacks some. The sample has over 90,000 clones, 81% seen once; the top ten hold 4% to 5.5%. Sequenced material: peripheral blood. These receptors originate from a man aged 60 to 69 with acute or convalescent COVID-19.

As DNA, the CDR3 is TGTGCCAGCAGTTACTTCCGACAGGGTTATGGAAACACCATATATTTT. Its protein product is CASSYFRQGYGNTIYF. The V and J genes are TRBV6-5 and TRBJ1-3, with 7 bases fitting TRBD1. The ends lost 1 base at V and 3 bases at J; junction bases unmatched: 6. Per germline, CDR1 MNHEY and CDR2 SVGAGI. This CDR3 comprises 16 residues.

V and J are TRBV5-1 and TRBJ2-3; D is uncertain. Germline V CDR1 and CDR2: SGHRS, YFSETQ. V lost 5 bases and J lost 2, with 6 bases in between. The CDR3 is made up of 12 amino acids. In nucleotides, the CDR3 is TGCGCCAGCAGACTAAACACAGATACGCAGTATTTT. This encodes CASRLNTDTQYF.

This chain uses TRBV7-6 with TRBJ2-5; D is possibly TRBD2 (6 bases). The CDR3 loop spans 14 amino acids. Trimming took off 3 bases at V and 5 bases at J, with 13 bases between the two ends. Germline V CDR1 and CDR2: SGHVS, FNYEAQ. The CDR3 sequence: CASSLVSGRETQYF. The CDR3 bases are TGTGCCAGCAGCTTGGTGTCAGGGAGGGAGACCCAGTACTTC.

The gene calls are TRBV5-4 and TRBJ1-1, with 10 bases aligning to TRBD1. The CDR3 runs 15 residues. The J segment lost 5 bases and the V segment lost 4 bases, leaving 8 bases of the junction unmatched. Germline V gives CDR1 SGHNT, CDR2 YYREEE (reference sequence). CDR3: CASSLSGTGVTEAFF. DNA of the CDR3: TGTGCCAGCAGCCTGTCCGGGACAGGGGTTACTGAAGCTTTCTTT. The full variable domain, its missing parts supplied by reference TRBV5-4 and TRBJ1-1, is ETGVTQSPTHLIKTRGQQVTLRCSSQSGHNTVSWYQQALGQGPQFIFQYYREEENGRGNFPPRFSGLQFPNYSSELNVNALELDDSALYLCASSLSGTGVTEAFFGQGTRLTVV.

The chain employs TRBV11-2 and TRBJ2-2; 7 positions agree with TRBD1. This CDR3 is built from 14 residues. Germline V gene sequence: CDR1 SGHAT, CDR2 FQNNGV. V shed 6 bases, J shed 7 bases, and the junction held 8 bases outside the gene matches. The CDR3 region has the DNA TGTGCCAGCAGGATGACAGGGTTAATCGGGGAGCTGTTTTTT. It yields the protein CASRMTGLIGELFF.

This sequence joins TRBV30 and TRBJ2-7; 13 nucleotides line up with TRBD2. This CDR3 has 13 amino acids. The trim removed 1 base at V and 8 bases at J, leaving 2 bases unmatched. Germline V lookup: CDR1 GTSNPN, CDR2 SVGIG (reference sequence). CDR3 residues: CAWSEGLAGKQYF. The CDR3 coding sequence is TGTGCCTGGAGTGAGGGACTAGCGGGGAAGCAGTACTTC.

The chain is built from TRBV28 and TRBJ2-7; 9 positions match TRBD2. Per germline, CDR1 MDHEN and CDR2 SYDVKM. V gave up 6 bases and J gave up 0 bases; unmatched junction bases: 6. The CDR3 runs 15 residues. DNA of the CDR3: TGTGCCAGCAGCTCGAGCGGGAGGAGCTCCTACGAGCAGTACTTC. Its protein product is CASSSSGRSSYEQYF.

This chain links TRBV28 with TRBJ1-5; possibly TRBD1 for D (6 bases). V shed 6 bases and J shed 2 bases, with 14 bases lying between them. CDR3 length equals 15 residues. Germline loops: CDR1 MDHEN, CDR2 SYDVKM. CDR3 sequence reads: CASSGIRTGNQPQHF. The CDR3 DNA reads as TGTGCCAGCAGCGGGATACGGACAGGCAATCAGCCCCAGCATTTT.

The gene calls are TRBV28 and TRBJ1-2; the D gene is possibly TRBD1 (5 bases). CDR3 size: 18 residues. V dropped 1 base and J dropped 2 bases, with 20 bases sitting between them. Germline loops: CDR1 MDHEN, CDR2 SYDVKM. The CDR3 loop is CASSLLQGRGTGNYGYTF. Here the CDR3 DNA reads TGTGCCAGCAGTTTATTACAAGGGCGGGGGACGGGAAACTATGGCTACACCTTC.

This clone was counted once. The chain carries TRBV5-1 and TRBJ2-7, with TRBD1 matching 8 bases. V gave up 0 bases and J gave up 3 bases; unmatched junction bases: 5. Germline V gene data show CDR1 as SGHRS and CDR2 as YFSETQ. The CDR3 consists of 15 residues. The CDR3 DNA reads as TGCGCCAGCAGCTTGGGCGCAGGGGGCATCTACGAGCAGTACTTC. Encoded protein: CASSLGAGGIYEQYF.

The genes are TRBV7-3 and TRBJ2-2; D is perhaps TRBD2 (5 bases). Germline V CDR1 and CDR2: SGHTA, FQGTGA. V lost 4 bases and J lost 5, with 11 bases in between. The length of the CDR3 is 14 residues. DNA for the CDR3: TGTGCCAGCAGCTCCTCCCGGGGAACCGGGGAGCTGTTTTTT. Translated, it gives CASSSSRGTGELFF.

This chain links TRBV29-1 with TRBJ1-6; the D gene is possibly TRBD1 (5 bases). The CDR3 extends over 13 amino acids. The germline CDR1 and CDR2 sequences are SQVTM and ANQGSEA. Trimming pared 6 bases from V and 7 bases from J, leaving 13 bases between. Written as DNA, the CDR3 is TGCAGCGTACAGGAGAAACTAAATTCACCCCTCCACTTT. Its protein product is CSVQEKLNSPLHF.

The chain carries TRBV18 and TRBJ1-2; 8 bases match TRBD1. J was trimmed by 3 bases and V by 4 bases; bases with no gene match: 10. CDR3 size: 16 residues. Germline-derived CDR1 and CDR2 are KGHSH and LQKENI. The CDR3: CASSQPVQGAYYGYTF. The CDR3 nucleotides are TGTGCCAGCTCACAACCAGTCCAGGGGGCCTACTATGGCTACACCTTC.

V gene TRBV11-2 combines with J gene TRBJ2-3; TRBD1 matches 8 bases. Trimming removed 6 bases from V and 3 bases from J; junction bases left unmatched: 8. CDR1 SGHAT and CDR2 FQNNGV come from the germline V gene. The CDR3 length is 15 residues. DNA of the CDR3: TGTGCCAGCAGTCAGGGGGCGGGTGGGACAGATACGCAGTATTTT. Its translation: CASSQGAGGTDTQYF. The full variable domain, with the rest looked up from reference TRBV11-2 and TRBJ2-3, is EAGVAQSPRYKIIEKRQSVAFWCNPISGHATLYWYQQILGQGPKLLIQFQNNGVVDDSQLPKDRFSAERLKGVDSTLKIQPAKLEDSAVYLCASSQGAGGTDTQYFGPGTRLTVL.

The chain joins TRBV5-4 to TRBJ2-4; a possible D gene is TRBD2 (5 bases). The CDR3 has 15 amino acids. V was clipped by 1 base and J by 1 base, with 9 bases between them. Germline loops: CDR1 SGHNT, CDR2 YYREEE (reference sequence). The DNA for the CDR3 is TGTGCCAGCAGCTTGTACGGGGAGGCCAAAAACATTCAGTACTTC. It is translated as CASSLYGEAKNIQYF. Drawing the rest from reference TRBV5-4 and TRBJ2-4, the complete variable domain is ETGVTQSPTHLIKTRGQQVTLRCSSQSGHNTVSWYQQALGQGPQFIFQYYREEENGRGNFPPRFSGLQFPNYSSELNVNALELDDSALYLCASSLYGEAKNIQYFGAGTRLSVL.

The V gene is TRBV19, the J gene TRBJ1-4, with D perhaps TRBD1 (6 bases). This CDR3 region has 17 residues. V gave up 3 bases and J gave up 0 bases, with 14 bases separating them. Germline V CDR1 and CDR2: LNHDA, SQIVND (reference sequence). The CDR3, as DNA: TGTGCCAGTAGTATGTGGACAGACCATGCAACTAATGAAAAACTGTTTTTT. Protein product: CASSMWTDHATNEKLFF.

The genes are TRBV11-1 and TRBJ2-1; 10 bases map to TRBD2. Germline values: CDR1 SGHAT, CDR2 FQDESV (reference sequence). Unmatched junction bases numbered 7, after V lost 3 bases and J lost 5 bases. The CDR3 runs to 16 residues. For the CDR3, the DNA is TGTGCCAGCAGCTTGGTAGGGCTAGCGGGGGACAATGAGCAGTTCTTC. Its protein is CASSLVGLAGDNEQFF.

This chain joins TRBV2 and TRBJ2-7; 7 bases are a match to TRBD2. This CDR3 region has 14 residues. Germline CDR1 reads SNHLY; CDR2 reads FYNNEI. V shed 7 bases and J 2 bases; nucleotides not matched to a gene: 8. The CDR3 DNA follows: TGTGCCAGCAATTCCAGCGGGAAGACCTACGAGCAGTACTTC. Translation: CASNSSGKTYEQYF. Full variable domain (rest looked up from reference TRBV2 and TRBJ2-7): EPEVTQTPSHQVTQMGQEVILRCVPISNHLYFYWYRQILGQKVEFLVSFYNNEISEKSEIFDDQFSVERPDGSNFTLKIRSTKLEDSAMYFCASNSSGKTYEQYFGPGTRLTVT.

V and J are TRBV6-2 or TRBV6-3 and TRBJ2-5, with 9 bases matching TRBD2. V dropped 0 bases and J dropped 5; count of bases not matched to a gene: 4. CDR3 length: 15 amino acids. In germline, CDR1 is MNHEY, CDR2 SVGEGT. As DNA, the CDR3 is TGTGCCAGCAGTTACTCTTCCGGACTAGCGGAGACCCAGTACTTC. Translated: CASSYSSGLAETQYF.

The rearrangement links TRBV5-1 to TRBJ1-2, with D tentatively TRBD1 (5 bases). The CDR3 contains 15 residues. Trimming took off 0 bases at V and 2 bases at J, with 11 bases between the two ends. Germline CDR1 is SGHRS and CDR2 is YFSETQ. The DNA for the CDR3 is TGCGCCAGCAGCTTGGATGGAGGGGCCAACTATGGCTACACCTTC. Translated: CASSLDGGANYGYTF. Using reference TRBV5-1 and TRBJ1-2 for the parts outside the CDR3, the full variable domain is KAGVTQTPRYLIKTRGQQVTLSCSPISGHRSVSWYQQTPGQGLQFLFEYFSETQRNKGNFPGRFSGRQFSNSRSEMNVSTLELGDSALYLCASSLDGGANYGYTFGSGTRLTVV.

The chain is built from TRBV9 and TRBJ1-3; 7 bases map to TRBD1. The trim removed 0 bases at V and 3 bases at J, leaving 0 bases unmatched. Per the germline V gene, CDR1 is SGDLS and CDR2 is YYNGEE. The CDR3 length is 14 residues. In DNA form, the CDR3 reads TGTGCCAGCAGCGTAGGACAGGGTGGAAACACCATATATTTT. Translated: CASSVGQGGNTIYF.

The V gene is TRBV28, the J gene TRBJ1-5; possibly TRBD1 for D (5 bases). CDR1 and CDR2 (germline): MDHEN, SYDVKM. V was trimmed by 2 bases and J by 4 bases, leaving 15 bases between them. The CDR3 runs to 16 residues. Here the CDR3 DNA reads TGTGCCAGCAGTTTAATGATGGGGGGAGGAAATCAGCCCCAGCATTTT. Translation: CASSLMMGGGNQPQHF.

The chain recombines TRBV9 with TRBJ1-3; TRBD1 is a possible D gene (6 bases). The CDR3 is 16 amino acids. Germline V lookup: CDR1 SGDLS, CDR2 YYNGEE. Trimming pared 3 bases from V and 0 bases from J, leaving 13 bases between. The CDR3 DNA reads as TGTGCCAGCAGCGCCAGACAGGTCTACTCTGGAAACACCATATATTTT. It specifies CASSARQVYSGNTIYF.

The chain combines TRBV30 with TRBJ1-2, with TRBD1 matching 8 bases. In germline, CDR1 is GTSNPN, CDR2 SVGIG (reference sequence). V was pared by 7 bases and J by 4 bases, with 5 bases of the junction left unmatched. The CDR3 length is 12 residues. This chain's CDR3 is CAFGQGIYGYTF. In DNA form, the CDR3 reads TGTGCCTTTGGACAGGGTATCTATGGCTACACCTTC.

The V gene is TRBV18, the J gene TRBJ1-1, with 9 positions matching TRBD1. V shed 3 bases, J shed 4 bases, and the junction held 12 bases outside the gene matches. CDR1 is KGHSH and CDR2 is LQKENI in the germline V gene. This CDR3 comprises 17 residues. CDR3 nucleotides: TGTGCCAGCTCACCGGGACAGGGAGGTCGGGTGGTCACTGAAGCTTTCTTT. Protein sequence: CASSPGQGGRVVTEAFF. Full variable domain (missing parts from reference TRBV18 and TRBJ1-1): NAGVMQNPRHLVRRRGQEARLRCSPMKGHSHVYWYRQLPEEGLKFMVYLQKENIIDESGMPKERFSAEFPKEGPSILRIQQVVRGDSAAYFCASSPGQGGRVVTEAFFGQGTRLTVV.

This chain links TRBV6-6 with TRBJ2-5; D is unclear. Germline V gives CDR1 MNHNY, CDR2 SVGAGI (reference sequence). The CDR3 is 11 residues long. V lost 6 bases and J 5 bases, leaving 7 bases between the germline ends. In DNA form, the CDR3 reads TGTGCCAGCAGCCTCCTGGAGACCCAGTACTTC. It yields the protein CASSLLETQYF.